Presented here are 16 T cell receptor beta chains from one specimen sequenced in a study of cytomegalovirus exposure and HLA in healthy donors. PCR primers comprised 60 Vbeta and 13 Jbeta primers. TCRdb's copy holds only in-frame clones and misses some; the assay was immunoSEQ multiplex PCR. The sample comprises under 200,000 clones, 75% to 90% of which are singletons, and 1.9% rests with the top ten. The specimen was PBMCs. The receptors stem from a woman aged 18-29 years in good health and CMV-seronegative.

This sequence joins TRBV5-6 and TRBJ2-3; the D gene is possibly TRBD1 (6 bases). With 4 bases removed from V and 0 bases from J, the gap between germline ends came to 15 bases. CDR1 and CDR2 (germline): SGHDT, YYEEEE. The CDR3 runs 16 residues. The CDR3: CASSVPGTRSTDTQYF. CDR3 nucleotide sequence: TGTGCCAGCAGCGTGCCCGGGACACGAAGCACAGATACGCAGTATTTT.

The V call is TRBV7-3, the J call TRBJ2-7, with D perhaps matching TRBD1 (7 bases). Germline V gene sequence: CDR1 SGHTA, CDR2 FQGTGA. This CDR3 region has 15 residues. The ends were cut back, 0 bases at V and 4 bases at J, with 13 bases in the middle. CDR3 DNA: TGTGCCAGCAGCTTAACGGCGGGACAGCAATACGAGCAGTACTTC. Translating it yields CASSLTAGQQYEQYF. The variable domain in full, completed from reference TRBV7-3 and TRBJ2-7, reads GAGVSQTPSNKVTEKGKYVELRCDPISGHTALYWYRQSLGQGPEFLIYFQGTGAADDSGLPNDRFFAVRPEGSVSTLKIQRTERGDSAVYLCASSLTAGQQYEQYFGPGTRLTVT.

This clone was detected only a few times. The genes are TRBV14 and TRBJ2-1, with D possibly TRBD1 on 6 matching bases. The CDR3 is 13 residues long. Germline CDR1 reads SGHDN; CDR2 reads FVKESK. V lost 4 bases and J lost 12, with 16 bases in between. CDR3 DNA sequence: TGTGCCAGCAGCCCCCACGGCGGACAGAGGCAGTTCTTC. It specifies CASSPHGGQRQFF.

V is TRBV29-1 and J is TRBJ1-1, with D possibly being TRBD1 (5 bases). CDR1 is SQVTM and CDR2 is ANQGSEA in the germline V gene. CDR3 length equals 12 residues. Trimming left V 6 bases short and J 3 bases short, with 11 bases between. CDR3 residues: CSVVRGDTEAFF. CDR3 in DNA: TGCAGCGTCGTGCGGGGGGACACTGAAGCTTTCTTT. Together with reference TRBV29-1 and TRBJ1-1, the CDR3 gives the full variable domain: SAVISQKPSRDICQRGTSLTIQCQVDSQVTMMFWYRQQPGQSLTLIATANQGSEATYESGFVIDKFPISRPNLTFSTLTVSNMSPEDSSIYLCSVVRGDTEAFFGQGTRLTVV.

This clone appeared a few times. The chain combines TRBV30 with TRBJ2-7; D gene uncertain. Germline lookup yields CDR1 GTSNPN and CDR2 SVGIG (reference sequence). The CDR3 sequence is 11 residues long. Trimming cost V 2 bases and J 3 bases, with 5 bases left between them. CDR3 coding DNA: TGTGCCTGGAGTCACAGCTACGAGCAGTACTTC. Translation: CAWSHSYEQYF.

The DNA for the CDR3 is TGTGCCAGCAGTCCCGTGGGAGAAATGAACACTGAAGCTTTCTTT. This gives the protein CASSPVGEMNTEAFF. The chain links TRBV28 to TRBJ1-1; D gene ambiguous. Trimming pared 5 bases from V and 0 bases from J, leaving 13 bases between. The V gene's germline CDR1 is MDHEN and CDR2 SYDVKM. The CDR3 totals 15 residues.

The V gene is TRBV4-1, the J gene TRBJ2-7, with D possibly being TRBD1 (5 bases). The germline V and J ends were trimmed by 4 bases and 0 bases, with 16 bases remaining between them. Germline V gene data show CDR1 as MGHRA and CDR2 as YSYEKL. CDR3 length: 16 amino acids. CDR3 nucleotide sequence: TGCGCCAGCAGCCCTGTAAGTCAGGGTAGCTCCTACGAGCAGTACTTC. Translation: CASSPVSQGSSYEQYF.

This clone has a single count. The chain has TRBV5-1 and TRBJ2-3; 8 bases are shared with TRBD1. V lost 4 bases, J lost 3 bases, and 7 bases stayed unmatched. The CDR3 covers 15 residues. CDR1 and CDR2 (germline): SGHRS, YFSETQ. CDR3: CASSRFGQGTDTQYF. CDR3 DNA: TGCGCCAGCAGCCGATTTGGACAGGGTACAGATACGCAGTATTTT.

The chain links TRBV11-3 to TRBJ1-6, with a tentative D call TRBD1 (5 bases). V was pared by 4 bases and J by 0 bases, with 16 bases between. Germline lookup yields CDR1 SGHNT and CDR2 YENEEA. This CDR3 is built from 18 residues. CDR3 amino acids: CASSSVGGAVSYNSPLHF. CDR3 bases: TGTGCCAGCAGCTCCGTTGGAGGGGCCGTCTCCTATAATTCACCCCTCCACTTT. Using reference TRBV11-3 and TRBJ1-6 for the parts outside the CDR3, the full variable domain is EAGVVQSPRYKIIEKKQPVAFWCNPISGHNTLYWYLQNLGQGPELLIRYENEEAVDDSQLPKDRFSAERLKGVDSTLKIQPAELGDSAVYLCASSSVGGAVSYNSPLHFGNGTRLTVT.

The table lists this clone with a few counts. The rearrangement uses TRBV27 and TRBJ2-3; TRBD1 matches 7 bases. V lost 5 bases to trimming and J lost 9 bases; unmatched junction nucleotides: 2. Germline V gene lookup returns CDR1 MNHEY and CDR2 SMNVEV (reference sequence). This CDR3 comprises 11 residues. DNA for the CDR3: TGTGCCAGCAGTACAGGGGCCACGCAGTATTTT. Protein product: CASSTGATQYF.

The rearrangement links TRBV5-1 to TRBJ2-5; unclear D gene. V shed 0 bases and J shed 1 base, with 10 bases lying between them. The CDR3 length is 15 residues. Germline assignment: CDR1 SGHRS and CDR2 YFSETQ. CDR3 in amino acids: CASSLDPGRQETQYF. Here the CDR3 DNA reads TGCGCCAGCAGCTTGGATCCGGGTCGCCAAGAGACCCAGTACTTC.

This clone was seen a few times. This specimen includes other DNA sequences encoding the same CDR3. The chain links TRBV27 to TRBJ2-7, with D perhaps matching TRBD1 (6 bases). The CDR3 sequence is 15 residues long. The V gene's germline CDR1 is MNHEY and CDR2 SMNVEV (reference sequence). Trimming took 0 bases from V and 1 from J, leaving 10 bases between them. The CDR3 spells CASSLSGQGSYEQYF. The DNA of the CDR3 is TGTGCCAGCAGTTTATCGGGACAAGGGTCCTACGAGCAGTACTTC.

The chain couples TRBV7-3 to TRBJ2-7; TRBD1 might be the D (5 bases). Per the germline V gene, CDR1 is SGHTA and CDR2 is FQGTGA. The CDR3 loop spans 15 amino acids. With 5 bases removed from V and 0 bases from J, the gap between germline ends came to 14 bases. The CDR3: CASSPGQGSSYEQYF. CDR3 DNA sequence: TGTGCCAGCAGCCCCGGGCAGGGAAGCTCCTACGAGCAGTACTTC.

This sequence joins TRBV7-9 and TRBJ1-3, with a tentative D call TRBD1 (5 bases). The CDR3 length is 15 residues. The ends were cut back, 2 bases at V and 7 bases at J, with 15 bases in the middle. Germline V gene lookup returns CDR1 SEHNR and CDR2 FQNEAQ (reference sequence). CDR3 loop: CASSLHQQVRNTIYF. CDR3 DNA sequence: TGTGCCAGCAGCTTACACCAACAGGTGCGGAACACCATATATTTT. Full variable domain (outside the CDR3, taken from reference TRBV7-9 and TRBJ1-3): DTGVSQNPRHKITKRGQNVTFRCDPISEHNRLYWYRQTLGQGPEFLTYFQNEAQLEKSRLLSDRFSAERPKGSFSTLEIQRTEQGDSAMYLCASSLHQQVRNTIYFGEGSWLTVV.

This chain links TRBV19 with TRBJ2-7; D call uncertain. The CDR3 spans 14 residues. V was shortened by 0 bases and J by 0 bases, with 6 bases between the two germline ends. The germline V gene encodes CDR1 LNHDA and CDR2 SQIVND (reference sequence). In DNA, the CDR3 is TGTGCCAGTAGTATAGAGGCCACCTCCTACGAGCAGTACTTC. It encodes CASSIEATSYEQYF.

The chain couples TRBV2 to TRBJ1-5; maybe TRBD1 (5 bases). The CDR3 is made up of 15 amino acids. V lost 7 bases to trimming and J lost 6 bases, with 19 bases between them. Germline V CDR1 and CDR2: SNHLY, FYNNEI. The CDR3 nucleotides are TGTGCCAGCACGGGGACGGGGGGGAAAAGTCAGCCCCAGCATTTT. This encodes CASTGTGGKSQPQHF.